This TCR beta chain was identified in a study of T cell responses to AZD1222 COVID-19 vaccine. Profiled with immunoSEQ multiplex PCR; TCRdb holds only in-frame clones, not every one. The table includes about 59,000 clones, about 91% detected once. The receptor was derived from an adult who received the AZD1222 COVID-19 vaccine. The specimen was peripheral blood, collected 28 days after the second AZD1222 dose.

CDR3 region: CASSPGQGSPLHF. DNA of the CDR3: TGTGCCAGCAGTCCGGGACAGGGTTCACCCCTCCACTTT. The chain joins TRBV12-3 or TRBV12-4 to TRBJ1-6; 9 bases are shared with TRBD1. After removal of 5 bases from V and 9 bases from J, the junction contained 2 bases not matched to a gene. The CDR3 consists of 13 residues.